This T cell receptor beta chain was captured in a study of regulatory T cells in long-lasting Graves disease. The overall study: The study counted Graves' disease as persistent given over 5 years of antithyroid drugs and positive TSH receptor antibodies.

Time point in this sample: persistent/refractory GD, antithyroid drugs over 5 years with positive TRAb. Following extraction of RNA from PBMCs, that RNA was used to make the TCR library. CDR1 is SEHNR, CDR2 FQNEAQ, per germline (reference sequence). V shed 5 bases and J 9 bases; nucleotides not matched to a gene: 8. CDR3 size: 13 residues. This clonotype was seen a few times. Combining iRepertoire HTBI primers with Arm-PCR of CDR3 regions, the authors built TCR beta libraries. Original analysis: Sample data revealed approximately 62 TRBV and 11 to 15 TRBJ segments. TCRdb used MiXCR to reprocess the multiplex PCR reads, holding one entry per CDR3 protein. TCRdb, rather than the study authors, made the V and J calls. The sample gives 400,000 to 600,000 distinct CDR3 sequences, under 25% of which show up once; about 6.6% is in the top ten.

The source is a female donor with Graves disease. Sample: peripheral blood mononuclear cells (PBMCs), taken when the disease was refractory, from a patient treated with antithyroid drugs. This rearrangement joins TRBV7-9 to TRBJ2-5, with TRBD1 identical over 8 bases. In nucleotides, the CDR3 is TGTGCCAGCAGCCCGGGGACAGGTGCATCCCAGTACTTC. Amino acids: CASSPGTGASQYF. The full variable domain, in which reference TRBV7-9 and TRBJ2-5 provide the parts outside the CDR3, is DTGVSQNPRHKITKRGQNVTFRCDPISEHNRLYWYRQTLGQGPEFLTYFQNEAQLEKSRLLSDRFSAERPKGSFSTLEIQRTEQGDSAMYLCASSPGTGASQYFGPGTRLLVL.